This T cell receptor (beta chain) was sequenced during a study of shared clonotypes between healthy human individuals (dated by TCRdb to 2020 to 2022). Looking at the study overall: A few men and a couple of women, aged 18 to 49 years, made up the cohort. For each donor, CD4 naive and CD4 memory were each given three plates, CD8 naive was given two plates, and CD8 memory was given one plate. To estimate repertoire size and how much clonotypes are shared between individuals, the study performed deep sequencing of blood TCR repertoires from roughly five healthy adults. To increase sequencing depth and limit assay-specific biases, different laboratories used diverse techniques to prepare libraries and sequence TCR repertoires. Between about 0.8 and 8.9 billion PBMCs per donor were obtained by leukapheresis. Beyond this particular receptor, the publication reports: Pairwise subsampling led to the expectation that sequencing depth would affect the degree of clonotype sharing among donors. Compared with non-shared clonotypes, the clonotypes found in all four sorted-subset donors had higher generation probabilities. Sharing across several donors was observed for around 5% of naive CD4, 3% to 4% of naive CD8, 2% to 2.5% of memory CD4, and less than 0.45% of memory CD8 clonotypes. Larger estimated clonotype richness was generally found for naive subsets than for memory subsets. Rarefaction of sorted-subset datasets indicated incomplete sequencing despite the large sequencing depth. The small number of donors limited the genetic and exposure-history diversity represented. Sampling was limited to blood, and TCR repertoires in tissue likely differ from TCR repertoires in blood.

TCR CDR3 regions were amplified from genomic DNA by multiplex PCR using the deep immunoSEQ assay. For each cell subset, the extracted genomic DNA was distributed evenly across all wells of several immunoSEQ 96-well plates, and each plate served as one replicate. For sorted subsets, around 0.2 ug of genomic DNA, equivalent to roughly 33,000 T cell genomes, went into each replicate PCR. Purified libraries were quantified with a Qubit 3.0 fluorometer, sized on a Bioanalyzer 2100, and re-quantified with the KAPA Library Quantification kit. Every immunoSEQ 96-well plate was sequenced on a separate single-read 150-cycle Illumina NextSeq 550 flow cell. The authors' pipeline ran thus. The immunoSEQ output contained only junctional sequences without quality scores, so filtering could not match that applied to full-length reads. To assign V/J genes and CDR3, sequences were annotated using PyIR, a Python wrapper for IgBLAST v1.9, with IMGT germline references. Reads were removed for weak V/J assignments (E-value above 1e-6), missing CDR3, stop codons, out-of-frame junctions, or ambiguous translated residues. V3J clonotypes were defined by identical inferred V gene, J gene, and CDR3 amino acid sequence. Percentage overlap between repertoires was calculated by dividing the number of shared unique clonotypes by the size of the smaller repertoire. Richness of each repertoire was evaluated using RTK rarefaction, the Chao1 estimator, and Recon v2.1 estimates of unobserved clonotypes. Generation probabilities were computed with OLGA for all TCRbeta clonotypes obtained by the gDNA method from four donors. The immuneACCESS repertoire file appears here via TCRdb, limited to in-frame rearrangements. These files lack a portion of the clones; in checked studies, under half of the deficit traces to unresolved V genes, and the cause of the others is not known. That table is the source of V, J and clone size, and D and trimming were worked out from the DNA. The sample records approximately 2.4 million clones, around 95% of which are singletons. The top ten clones comprise 0.1% to 0.15% of the sample.

Cut back by 7 bases and 2 bases, the V and J ends lie 14 bases apart. CDR1 and CDR2 are read off the germline V gene as ENHRY and SYGVKD. From the cysteine through the phenylalanine, the CDR3 covers 14 amino acids. The retained sequence is limited to the CDR3, 42 bases, with the frame set at the first base. In the case of this clone: Which antigen it targets is not known. Nothing much larger sits one base from this clone, and base qualities are not available.

The donors were healthy, HIV-negative adults with no recently reported acute infections or vaccinations. Every donor was a Caucasian adult residing in Nashville, Tennessee, USA. CD4+ T cells were enriched by magnetic negative selection; naive cells were then positively selected on CD45RA, and the negative fraction formed the memory subset. Blood was obtained by leukapheresis, after which PBMCs were separated by Ficoll-Histopaque density gradient centrifugation and cryopreserved in liquid nitrogen vapor phase. Purity and quantity of every magnetically sorted T cell population were checked by analytical flow cytometry. Genomic DNA was isolated from each sorted fraction and quantified by UV absorbance on a Nanodrop 2000c.

The sequenced material came from naive CD4+ T cells sorted from blood. According to the study, the label for this sample's cell subset or site signals: CD45RA+ positively selected. This receptor chain uses TRBV10-3 and TRBJ1-2; a tentative D match to TRBD1 spans 6 bases. This sequence originates from a man in his late teens or twenties in good health. Here the CDR3 is given as CAITTDRTNYGYTF. The DNA reads TGTGCCATCACTACCGACAGGACGAACTATGGCTACACCTTC.